The entry that follows covers one T cell receptor (beta chain) sequence. The data derive from a study of blood T cell repertoires in COVID-19. The V end lost 6 bases, the J end lost 5 bases, and 17 bases lay between the germline ends. The CDR3 covers 14 residues. The germline CDR1 and CDR2 sequences are KGHSH and LQKENI. What the recovered Cohort 3 donors had was two negative PCRs, clearance, or symptom resolution. Assay: immunoSEQ multiplex PCR; the TCRdb copy retains only in-frame clones and omits some. The sample carries 390,000 or so clones, more than 75% recorded once. The source is a woman in her fifties or sixties who had recovered from COVID-19. The chain carries TRBV18 and TRBJ2-7; D unresolved. Sequencing was carried out using PBMCs or T cells enriched from blood (not recorded which). In nucleotides, the CDR3 is TGTGCCAGCTCGAAATTTACCAGCGAGGACGAGCAGTACTTC. Protein product: CASSKFTSEDEQYF.